The sequence of this T cell receptor beta chain was determined in a study of OX40 agonist ivuxolimab in advanced cancers. As for the study in general: Participants could have had prior anti-PD-1, anti-PD-L1 or anti-CTLA-4 therapy, and 40% had some.

Overall study results and limits: Averaged across samples, CD8+ T cells carried more expanded clones than CD4+ did.

This clone showed up just a few times. The antigen is undetermined. V was clipped by 0 bases and J by 6 bases; unmatched bases: 5. The germline V gene has CDR1 SQVTM and CDR2 ANQGSEA. The CDR3 is 15 residues long. Profiling relied on immunoSEQ multiplex PCR, and the TCRdb table lists in-frame clones only, not all of them. This table holds some 50,000 clones, 75% to 90% found once. The receptor comes from an adult with an advanced solid tumor such as melanoma, head and neck, liver or kidney cancer. V and J are TRBV29-1 and TRBJ1-2, with TRBD1 matching 12 bases. The material was CD4+ or CD8+ T cells sorted from blood, obtained in a trial of the OX40 agonist ivuxolimab. The CDR3 DNA sequence: TGCAGCGTTGAAGAACGGGACAGGGGGCTAGATGGCTACACCTTC. Translation: CSVEERDRGLDGYTF.